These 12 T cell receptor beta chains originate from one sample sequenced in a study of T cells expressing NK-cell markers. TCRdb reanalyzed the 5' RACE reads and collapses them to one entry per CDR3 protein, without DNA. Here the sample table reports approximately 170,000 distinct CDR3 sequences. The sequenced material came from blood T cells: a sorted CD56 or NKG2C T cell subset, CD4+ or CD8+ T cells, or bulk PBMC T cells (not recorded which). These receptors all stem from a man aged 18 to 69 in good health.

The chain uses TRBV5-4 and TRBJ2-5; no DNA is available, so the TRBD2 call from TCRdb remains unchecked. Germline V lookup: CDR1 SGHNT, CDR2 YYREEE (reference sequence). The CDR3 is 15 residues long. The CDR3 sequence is CASSQGLAGQETQYF.

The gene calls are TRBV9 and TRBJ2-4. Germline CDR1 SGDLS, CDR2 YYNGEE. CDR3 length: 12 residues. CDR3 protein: CASSVAGDIQYF.

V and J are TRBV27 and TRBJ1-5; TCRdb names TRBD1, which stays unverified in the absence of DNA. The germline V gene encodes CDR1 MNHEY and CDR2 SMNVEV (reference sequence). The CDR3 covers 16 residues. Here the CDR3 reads CASSPYRGMPDQPQHF.

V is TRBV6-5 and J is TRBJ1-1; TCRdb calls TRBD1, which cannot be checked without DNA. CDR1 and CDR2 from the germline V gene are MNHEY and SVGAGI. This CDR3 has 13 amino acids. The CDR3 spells CASSYWGDMEAFF.

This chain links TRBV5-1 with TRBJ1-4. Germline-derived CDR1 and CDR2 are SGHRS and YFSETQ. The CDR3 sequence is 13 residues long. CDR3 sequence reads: CASSLDSGEKLFF.

Here the CDR3 reads CATSRHRANYGYTF. V is TRBV15 and J is TRBJ1-2; without DNA, the TCRdb call of TRBD1 cannot be checked. The CDR3 loop spans 14 amino acids. In germline, CDR1 is LNHNV, CDR2 YYDKDF (reference sequence). Drawing the rest from reference TRBV15 and TRBJ1-2, the complete variable domain is DAMVIQNPRYQVTQFGKPVTLSCSQTLNHNVMYWYQQKSSQAPKLLFHYYDKDFNNEADTPDNFQSRRPNTSFCFLDIRSPGLGDTAMYLCATSRHRANYGYTFGSGTRLTVV.

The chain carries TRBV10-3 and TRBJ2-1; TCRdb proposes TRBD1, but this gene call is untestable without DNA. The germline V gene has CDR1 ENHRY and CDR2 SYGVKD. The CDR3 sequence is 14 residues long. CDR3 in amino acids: CAISPGTGGNEQFF.

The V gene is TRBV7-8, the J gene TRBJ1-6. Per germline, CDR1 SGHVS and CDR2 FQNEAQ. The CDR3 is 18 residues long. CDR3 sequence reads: CASSPIGDYSSYNSPLHF.

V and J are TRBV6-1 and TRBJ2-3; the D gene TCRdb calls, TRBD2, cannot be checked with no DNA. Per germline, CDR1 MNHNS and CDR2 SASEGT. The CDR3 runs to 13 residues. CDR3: CASGLAAIDTQYF.

The CDR3 loop reads CASSPRTSLSTDTQYF. The chain couples TRBV7-9 to TRBJ2-3; TCRdb indicates TRBD2, and absent DNA this call remains unverified. The CDR3 is 16 amino acids. Germline lookup yields CDR1 SEHNR and CDR2 FQNEAQ (reference sequence).

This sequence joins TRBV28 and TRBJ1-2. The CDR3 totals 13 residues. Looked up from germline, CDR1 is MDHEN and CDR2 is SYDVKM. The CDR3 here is CASSSVRGYGYTF.

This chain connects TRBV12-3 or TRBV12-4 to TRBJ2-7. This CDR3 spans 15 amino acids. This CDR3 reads CASSSGSEVTYEQYF.